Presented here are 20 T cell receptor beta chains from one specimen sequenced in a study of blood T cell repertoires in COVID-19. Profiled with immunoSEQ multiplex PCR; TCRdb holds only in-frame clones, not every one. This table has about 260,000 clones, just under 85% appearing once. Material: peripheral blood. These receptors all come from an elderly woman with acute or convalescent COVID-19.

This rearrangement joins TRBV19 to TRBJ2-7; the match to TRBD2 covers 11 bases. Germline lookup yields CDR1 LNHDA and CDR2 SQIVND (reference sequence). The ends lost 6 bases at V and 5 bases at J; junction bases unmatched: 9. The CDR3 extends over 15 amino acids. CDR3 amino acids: CASSPTSGRVHEQYF. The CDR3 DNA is TGTGCCAGTAGCCCCACTAGCGGGAGAGTGCACGAGCAGTACTTC.

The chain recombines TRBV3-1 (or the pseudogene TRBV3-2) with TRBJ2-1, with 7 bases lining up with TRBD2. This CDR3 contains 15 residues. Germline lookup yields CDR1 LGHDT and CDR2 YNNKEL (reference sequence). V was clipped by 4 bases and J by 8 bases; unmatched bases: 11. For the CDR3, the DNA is TGTGCCAGCAGCCTAATGGGCGGGGGTTTAGATGAGCAGTTCTTC. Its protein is CASSLMGGGLDEQFF.

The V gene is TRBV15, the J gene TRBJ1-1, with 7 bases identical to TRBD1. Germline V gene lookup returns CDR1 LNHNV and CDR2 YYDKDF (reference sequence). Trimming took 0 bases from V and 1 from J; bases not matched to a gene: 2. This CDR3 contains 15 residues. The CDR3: CATSRDHRGNTEAFF. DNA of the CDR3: TGTGCCACCAGCAGAGATCACAGGGGGAACACTGAAGCTTTCTTT.

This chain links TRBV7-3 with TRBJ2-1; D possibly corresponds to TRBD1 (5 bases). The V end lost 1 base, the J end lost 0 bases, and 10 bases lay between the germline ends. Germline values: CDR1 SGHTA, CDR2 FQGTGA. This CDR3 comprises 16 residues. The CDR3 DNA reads TGTGCCAGCAGCTTAATAGGGGCTCGCTCCTACAATGAGCAGTTCTTC. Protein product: CASSLIGARSYNEQFF.

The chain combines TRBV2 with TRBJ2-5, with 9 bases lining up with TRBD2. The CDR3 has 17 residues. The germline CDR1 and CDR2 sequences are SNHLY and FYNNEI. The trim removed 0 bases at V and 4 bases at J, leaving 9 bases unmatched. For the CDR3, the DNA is TGTGCCAGCAGTGAAGCGCGGGAGGGGGTTACGGGAGAGACCCAGTACTTC. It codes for CASSEAREGVTGETQYF.

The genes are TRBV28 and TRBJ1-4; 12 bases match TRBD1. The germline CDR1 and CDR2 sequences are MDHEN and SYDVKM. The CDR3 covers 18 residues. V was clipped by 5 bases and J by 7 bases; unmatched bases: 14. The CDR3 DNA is TGTGCCAGCAGTGGACAACCGGGACAGGGGGCGCGAGGTGAAAAACTGTTTTTT. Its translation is CASSGQPGQGARGEKLFF.

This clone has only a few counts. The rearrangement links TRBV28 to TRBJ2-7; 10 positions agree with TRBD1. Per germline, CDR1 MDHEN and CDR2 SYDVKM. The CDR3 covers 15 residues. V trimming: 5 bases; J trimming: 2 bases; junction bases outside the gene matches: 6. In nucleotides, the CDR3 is TGTGCCAGCAGTACGACCGGGACAGGGGCCTACGAGCAGTACTTC. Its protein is CASSTTGTGAYEQYF.

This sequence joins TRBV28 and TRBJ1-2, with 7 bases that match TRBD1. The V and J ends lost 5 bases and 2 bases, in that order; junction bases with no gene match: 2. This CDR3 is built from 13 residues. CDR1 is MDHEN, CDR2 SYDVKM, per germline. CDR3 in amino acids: CASSAGGNYGYTF. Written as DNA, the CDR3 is TGTGCCAGCAGTGCAGGGGGGAACTATGGCTACACCTTC.

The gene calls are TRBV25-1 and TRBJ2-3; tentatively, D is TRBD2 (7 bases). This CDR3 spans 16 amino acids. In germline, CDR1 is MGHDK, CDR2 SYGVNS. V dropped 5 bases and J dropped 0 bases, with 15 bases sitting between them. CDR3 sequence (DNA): TGTGCCAGCAGTCGCGGCGGGGGCTTCAGCACAGATACGCAGTATTTT. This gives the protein CASSRGGGFSTDTQYF.

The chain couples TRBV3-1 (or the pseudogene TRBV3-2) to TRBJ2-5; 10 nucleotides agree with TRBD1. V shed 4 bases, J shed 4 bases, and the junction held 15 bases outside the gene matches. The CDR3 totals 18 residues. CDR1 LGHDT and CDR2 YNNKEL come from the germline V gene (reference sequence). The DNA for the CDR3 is TGTGCCAGCAGCCTAAACGCCCTGACAGGGGGCTCTGGAGAGACCCAGTACTTC. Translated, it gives CASSLNALTGGSGETQYF.

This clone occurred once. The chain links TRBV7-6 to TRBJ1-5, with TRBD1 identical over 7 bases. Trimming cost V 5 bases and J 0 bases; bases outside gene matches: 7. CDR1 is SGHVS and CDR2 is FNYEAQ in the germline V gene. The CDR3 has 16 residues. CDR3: CASSPRGRDSNQPQHF. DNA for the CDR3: TGTGCCAGCAGCCCGAGGGGGCGGGATAGCAATCAGCCCCAGCATTTT.

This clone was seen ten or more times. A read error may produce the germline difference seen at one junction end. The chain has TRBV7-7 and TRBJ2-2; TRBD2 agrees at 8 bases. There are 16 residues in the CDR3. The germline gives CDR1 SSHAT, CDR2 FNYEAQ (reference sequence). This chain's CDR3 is CASSLGSSGRSGELFF. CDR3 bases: TGTGCTAGCAGCTTAGGTTCTAGCGGGCGCTCCGGGGAGCTGTTTTTT.

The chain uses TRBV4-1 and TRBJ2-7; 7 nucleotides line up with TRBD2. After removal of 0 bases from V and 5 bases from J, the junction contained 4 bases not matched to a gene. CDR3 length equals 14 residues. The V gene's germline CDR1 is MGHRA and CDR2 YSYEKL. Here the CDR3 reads CASSQDRAGDEQYF. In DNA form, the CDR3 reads TGCGCCAGCAGCCAAGATCGGGCGGGGGACGAGCAGTACTTC.

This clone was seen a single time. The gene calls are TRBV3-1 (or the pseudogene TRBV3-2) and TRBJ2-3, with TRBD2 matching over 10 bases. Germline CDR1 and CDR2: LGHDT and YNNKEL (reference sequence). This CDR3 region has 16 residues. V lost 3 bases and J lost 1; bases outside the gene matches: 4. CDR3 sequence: CASSQVTSGGTDTQYF. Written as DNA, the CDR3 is TGTGCCAGCAGCCAGGTCACTAGCGGGGGCACAGATACGCAGTATTTT.

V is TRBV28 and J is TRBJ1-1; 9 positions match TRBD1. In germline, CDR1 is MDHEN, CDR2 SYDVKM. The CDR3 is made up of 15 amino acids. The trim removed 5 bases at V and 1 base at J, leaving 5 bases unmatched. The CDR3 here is CASSPGDRENTEAFF. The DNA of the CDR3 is TGTGCCAGCAGTCCTGGGGACAGGGAGAACACTGAAGCTTTCTTT.

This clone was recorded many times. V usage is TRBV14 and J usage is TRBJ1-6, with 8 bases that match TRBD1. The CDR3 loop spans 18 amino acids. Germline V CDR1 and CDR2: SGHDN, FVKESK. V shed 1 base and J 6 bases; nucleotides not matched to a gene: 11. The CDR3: CASSQVRAGTGLNSPLHF. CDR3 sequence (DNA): TGTGCCAGCAGCCAAGTTCGGGCCGGGACAGGTCTTAATTCACCCCTCCACTTT.

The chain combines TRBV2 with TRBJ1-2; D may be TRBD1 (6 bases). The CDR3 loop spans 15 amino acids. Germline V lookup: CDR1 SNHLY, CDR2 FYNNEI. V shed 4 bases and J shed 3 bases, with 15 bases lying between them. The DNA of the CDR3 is TGTGCCAGCAGTGTTACAGGGACCCCGTACTATGGCTACACCTTC. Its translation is CASSVTGTPYYGYTF.

CDR3 region: CASSIRTGDTQYF. The CDR3 DNA is TGTGCCAGCAGCATCCGAACGGGAGATACGCAGTATTTT. The chain couples TRBV7-7 to TRBJ2-3; D call uncertain. Germline V gene lookup returns CDR1 SSHAT and CDR2 FNYEAQ (reference sequence). The CDR3 spans 13 residues. V lost 5 bases, J lost 5 bases, and 11 bases lay in between.

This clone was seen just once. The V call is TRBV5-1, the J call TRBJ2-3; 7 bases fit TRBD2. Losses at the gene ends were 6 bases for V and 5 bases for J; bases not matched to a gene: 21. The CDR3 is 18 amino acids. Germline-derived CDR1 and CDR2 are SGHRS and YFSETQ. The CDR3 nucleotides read TGCGCCAGCACCCCCGGGGGGACTCGCGGGAGTAATGGAGATACGCAGTATTTT. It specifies CASTPGGTRGSNGDTQYF.

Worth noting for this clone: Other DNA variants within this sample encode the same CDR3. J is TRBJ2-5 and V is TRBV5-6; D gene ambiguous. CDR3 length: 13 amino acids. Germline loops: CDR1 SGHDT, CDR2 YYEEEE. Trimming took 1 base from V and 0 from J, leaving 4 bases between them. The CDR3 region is CASSLIDQETQYF. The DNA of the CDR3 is TGTGCCAGCAGCTTGATCGACCAAGAGACCCAGTACTTC.